A selection of T cell receptor beta chains follows, all from one sample in a study of cytomegalovirus exposure and HLA in healthy donors. The method was immunoSEQ multiplex PCR; TCRdb's version includes in-frame clones alone and lacks a portion of them. The sample records 45,000 to 75,000 clones, less than 85% being singletons. Sequencing was done on a sample of PBMCs. These receptors were collected from a woman aged 55-69 years in good health and CMV-seropositive. The CDR3 runs from the conserved cysteine through the conserved F or W. The order of the fields is CDR3 protein, CDR3 DNA, clone size, V gene, D gene, J gene. A D gene is named only where the DNA matches it firmly. For some rows the clone size is stated as once, few or many, or as a class when expanded; others skip it.

CDR3: CSVRGQGGNEAFF
DNA: TGCAGCGTGAGGGGACAGGGAGGTAATGAAGCTTTCTTT
size: -
V: TRBV29-1
D: TRBD1
J: TRBJ1-1

CDR3: CASSIPRGGGRDTQYF
DNA: TGTGCCAGTAGTATCCCTCGCGGGGGGGGGCGAGATACGCAGTATTTT
size: -
V: TRBV19
D: TRBD2
J: TRBJ2-3

CDR3: CASSLGAGGGYTF
DNA: TGTGCCAGCAGCTTAGGGGCAGGGGGAGGCTACACCTTC
size: -
V: TRBV7-2
D: TRBD1
J: TRBJ1-2

CDR3: CSGGSSAEAFF
DNA: TGCAGCGGGGGCTCTTCTGCTGAAGCTTTCTTT
size: -
V: TRBV29-1
D: -
J: TRBJ1-1

CDR3: CASSILTGAPVYTF
DNA: TGTGCCAGCAGCATCCTGACAGGGGCCCCAGTCTACACCTTC
size: few
V: TRBV6-6
D: TRBD1
J: TRBJ1-2

CDR3: CATSRGGDYGYTF
DNA: TGTGCCACCAGCAGGGGGGGGGACTATGGCTACACCTTC
size: -
V: TRBV15
D: -
J: TRBJ1-2

CDR3: CASSRGQVISGANVLTF
DNA: TGTGCCAGCAGCCGAGGACAGGTGATCTCTGGGGCCAACGTCCTGACTTTC
size: -
V: TRBV25-1
D: TRBD1
J: TRBJ2-6

CDR3: CASSWVDRDGYTF
DNA: TGCGCCAGCAGCTGGGTGGACAGGGATGGCTACACCTTC
size: -
V: TRBV5-1
D: TRBD1
J: TRBJ1-2

CDR3: CSVERVTDTEAFF
DNA: TGCAGCGTCGAAAGAGTGACAGACACTGAAGCTTTCTTT
size: once
V: TRBV29-1
D: -
J: TRBJ1-1

CDR3: CASSLGHPYEQYF
DNA: TGTGCCAGCAGCTTAGGGCACCCCTACGAGCAGTACTTC
size: -
V: TRBV11-3
D: -
J: TRBJ2-7

CDR3: CASSSDKETEAFF
DNA: TGCGCCAGCAGCTCGGACAAGGAGACTGAAGCTTTCTTT
size: -
V: TRBV4-3
D: -
J: TRBJ1-1

CDR3: CASSLDRGVQNDGYTF
DNA: TGCGCCAGCAGCTTAGACAGGGGCGTACAAAATGATGGCTACACCTTC
size: -
V: TRBV5-1
D: TRBD1
J: TRBJ1-2

CDR3: CASSSGMTEAFF
DNA: TGTGCCAGCAGCTCGGGTATGACTGAAGCTTTCTTT
size: -
V: TRBV7-8
D: -
J: TRBJ1-1

CDR3: CASSLTGLSNSPLHF
DNA: TGCGCCAGCAGCTTGACAGGGCTTTCGAATTCACCCCTCCACTTT
size: -
V: TRBV5-1
D: -
J: TRBJ1-6

CDR3: CASSVERTVGYTF
DNA: TGTGCCAGCAGCGTTGAGAGAACGGTTGGCTACACCTTC
size: -
V: TRBV7-2
D: -
J: TRBJ1-2

CDR3: CASSWGDSSYNEQFF
DNA: TGTGCCAGCAGCTGGGGGGACAGCTCCTACAATGAGCAGTTCTTC
size: -
V: TRBV7-2
D: -
J: TRBJ2-1

CDR3: CASSSPLSLGKDEQFF
DNA: TGTGCCAGTAGTTCCCCACTCTCTTTGGGCAAGGATGAGCAGTTCTTC
size: -
V: TRBV19
D: -
J: TRBJ2-1

CDR3: CASSQDSLDRAILGNTEAFF
DNA: TGTGCCAGCAGCCAAGATTCCCTGGACAGGGCCATCCTGGGGAACACTGAAGCTTTCTTT
size: -
V: TRBV14
D: TRBD1
J: TRBJ1-1

CDR3: CASSSTTRASGGYEQYF
DNA: TGTGCCAGCAGCTCCACGACCCGCGCCAGCGGGGGTTACGAGCAGTACTTC
size: -
V: TRBV7-9
D: TRBD2
J: TRBJ2-7

CDR3: CASSPTPSPKGSEAFF
DNA: TGCGCCAGCAGCCCGACCCCCTCCCCCAAGGGGTCTGAAGCTTTCTTT
size: few
V: TRBV4-1
D: -
J: TRBJ1-1

CDR3: CASSQEPGDNSPLHF
DNA: TGCGCCAGCAGCCAAGAACCGGGGGATAATTCACCCCTCCACTTT
size: -
V: TRBV4-1
D: -
J: TRBJ1-6

CDR3: CASTLKSVGGEPGELFF
DNA: TGTGCCAGTACCCTGAAATCTGTAGGGGGGGAGCCCGGGGAGCTGTTTTTT
size: -
V: TRBV19
D: -
J: TRBJ2-2

CDR3: CASSRTDNQPQHF
DNA: TGTGCCAGCAGCCGGACAGACAATCAGCCCCAGCATTTT
size: -
V: TRBV7-2
D: -
J: TRBJ1-5

CDR3: CASSVRDRGREAFF
DNA: TGTGCCAGCAGCGTCCGGGACAGGGGACGTGAAGCTTTCTTT
size: -
V: TRBV5-8
D: TRBD1
J: TRBJ1-1

CDR3: CASSWGQARLNTEAFF
DNA: TGCGCCAGCAGCTGGGGGCAGGCCCGACTTAACACTGAAGCTTTCTTT
size: -
V: TRBV5-1
D: -
J: TRBJ1-1

CDR3: CASSPTFGAEAFF
DNA: TGTGCCAGCAGCCCCACATTCGGGGCTGAAGCTTTCTTT
size: -
V: TRBV7-6
D: -
J: TRBJ1-1

CDR3: CASRYTTTNEKLFF
DNA: TGTGCCAGCAGGTACACAACAACTAATGAAAAACTGTTTTTT
size: -
V: TRBV6-5
D: -
J: TRBJ1-4

CDR3: CASSSRLAGVPDTQYF
DNA: TGTGCCAGCAGTTCGCGGCTAGCGGGGGTCCCAGATACGCAGTATTTT
size: -
V: TRBV6-5
D: TRBD2
J: TRBJ2-3

CDR3: CASSLDHPGTGEDYEQYF
DNA: TGTGCCAGCAGCTTAGACCACCCCGGGACAGGGGAAGACTACGAGCAGTACTTC
size: once
V: TRBV7-6
D: TRBD1
J: TRBJ2-7

CDR3: CASSESRGNTIYF
DNA: TGTGCCAGCAGCGAGTCCCGTGGAAACACCATATATTTT
size: -
V: TRBV5-5
D: -
J: TRBJ1-3